A few counts support the clone carrying this T cell receptor (beta chain). The germline and genes are mouse ones. The read comes to an end 1 residue before the CDR3 does, leaving the germline J gene to fill in the end. TCRdb's table, derived via immunoSEQ multiplex PCR, lists solely in-frame clones and lacks some. The table includes some 10,000 clones, approximately 38% detected once. The sample is drawn from a study of tissue T cells after allogeneic stem cell transplantation. CDR1 is LGHNA, CDR2 YSYQKL, per germline. The CDR3 runs to 14 residues. Trimming pared 0 bases from V and 3 bases from J, leaving 7 bases between. The time point here: mouse harvest day 7 after allogeneic transplant. Mouse grafts combined 10^7 T-cell-depleted bone marrow cells with 10^6 splenic CD5+ T cells. Mice had MHC-mismatched B6 into BALB/c GVHD, sampled day 7 or 14.

The receptor was isolated from a female BALB/c mouse given C57BL/6 T cells with graft-versus-host disease after an allogeneic hematopoietic cell transplant. The chain uses TRBV2 and TRBJ2-5; a weak D match, TRBD2 (6 bases). Material: skin. CDR3 DNA, as far as it was read: TGTGCCAGCAGCCAAGAGGGGGGTCAAGACACCCAGTAC. Residues: CASSQEGGQDTQY. In full, the CDR3 is CASSQEGGQDTQYF.